These 16 T cell receptor beta chains originate from one sample sequenced in a study. TCRdb fed the 5' RACE reads into MiXCR, producing one record per CDR3 protein. The sample holds 30,000 to 40,000 distinct CDR3 sequences; roughly 25% are singletons and the top ten take around 4%. Sequencing was done on a sample of naive CD4+ T cells sorted from a lymph node. Stated subset: naive CD4+ T cells, CD4+CD45RA+CD25-. The source of these receptors is a female donor with breast cancer.

The rearrangement links TRBV12-3 or TRBV12-4 to TRBJ2-7; D is perhaps TRBD2 (6 bases). The CDR3 sequence is 15 residues long. V was pared by 5 bases and J by 0 bases, with 14 bases between. CDR3 DNA sequence: TGTGCCAGCAGTCCCCGGGACTGGTACTCCTACGAGCAGTACTTC. Its translation is CASSPRDWYSYEQYF.

This clonotype was seen a handful of times. The chain links TRBV6-2 or TRBV6-3 to TRBJ2-2, with TRBD1 identical over 9 bases. The CDR3 runs 14 residues. Trimming cost V 4 bases and J 4 bases; bases outside gene matches: 1. Germline values: CDR1 MNHEY, CDR2 SVGEGT. The CDR3 region has the DNA TGTGCCAGCAGTTGGACAGGGGCCACCGGGGAGCTGTTTTTT. Protein: CASSWTGATGELFF.

The chain has TRBV5-1 and TRBJ2-5, with 8 bases lining up with TRBD2. V was clipped by 3 bases and J by 4 bases; unmatched bases: 5. Per germline, CDR1 SGHRS and CDR2 YFSETQ. The CDR3 spans 14 residues. CDR3 bases: TGCGCCAGCAGCTCGGGACTAGTGGGAGAGACCCAGTACTTC. Translating gives CASSSGLVGETQYF.

This clonotype has a handful of counts. This chain connects TRBV5-1 to TRBJ1-3, with D unresolved. The germline V and J ends were trimmed by 7 bases and 0 bases, with 8 bases remaining between them. Per germline, CDR1 SGHRS and CDR2 YFSETQ. This CDR3 spans 13 amino acids. CDR3 residues: CASSVRSGNTIYF. CDR3 DNA sequence: TGCGCCAGCTCGGTCCGCTCTGGAAACACCATATATTTT.

The chain couples TRBV5-6 to TRBJ1-2; D perhaps matches TRBD1 (6 bases). V lost 0 bases and J lost 2, with 14 bases in between. There are 16 residues in the CDR3. The V gene's germline CDR1 is SGHDT and CDR2 YYEEEE. As DNA, the CDR3 is TGTGCCAGCAGCTTGGCGGGCAGGGGATCGAACTATGGCTACACCTTC. This encodes CASSLAGRGSNYGYTF.

In this sample, this clonotype turned up many times. V gene TRBV5-1 combines with J gene TRBJ1-4; 7 nucleotides agree with TRBD1. The CDR3 extends over 14 amino acids. V trimming: 2 bases; J trimming: 6 bases; junction bases outside the gene matches: 4. CDR1 SGHRS and CDR2 YFSETQ come from the germline V gene. CDR3 loop: CASSFSGTDEKLFF. The CDR3 region has the DNA TGCGCCAGCAGCTTTTCAGGGACAGATGAAAAACTGTTTTTT.

V and J are TRBV6-2 or TRBV6-3 and TRBJ2-7; D unclear. The CDR3 consists of 12 residues. Germline values: CDR1 MNHEY, CDR2 SVGEGT. Trimming cost V 6 bases and J 5 bases, with 11 bases left between them. The CDR3 protein is CASRTPPDEQYF. CDR3 in DNA: TGTGCCAGCAGGACTCCGCCTGACGAGCAGTACTTC.

The V and J genes are TRBV12-3 or TRBV12-4 and TRBJ2-3; D ambiguous. Trimming stripped 7 bases from V and 0 bases from J, with 8 bases between. This CDR3 is 13 amino acids long. CDR3 nucleotide sequence: TGTGCCAGCACCAGTGGAAGCACAGATACGCAGTATTTT. Protein: CASTSGSTDTQYF.

The chain has TRBV5-1 and TRBJ2-3; D ambiguous. Trimming cost V 4 bases and J 0 bases, with 6 bases left between them. The germline V gene encodes CDR1 SGHRS and CDR2 YFSETQ. The CDR3 contains 13 residues. CDR3 bases: TGCGCCAGCAGCGCCCCTAGCACAGATACGCAGTATTTT. Protein sequence: CASSAPSTDTQYF.

This clonotype has a count of ten or more. The chain employs TRBV24-1 and TRBJ2-7, with D possibly matching TRBD1 (6 bases). Germline CDR1 and CDR2: KGHDR and SFDVKD. The V end lost 4 bases, the J end lost 4 bases, and 25 bases lay between the germline ends. The CDR3 totals 18 residues. This CDR3 reads CATSDLPLGQTKNYEQYF. CDR3 coding DNA: TGTGCCACCAGTGACCTGCCCCTCGGACAGACAAAGAATTACGAGCAGTACTTC.

This clonotype was counted between two and nine times. The chain joins TRBV14 to TRBJ2-7; 10 positions match TRBD2. CDR1 is SGHDN and CDR2 is FVKESK in the germline V gene. The CDR3 consists of 15 residues. J gave up 4 bases and V 0 bases, and 3 bases lay outside the gene matches. The CDR3 protein is CASSQETSGRYEQYF. Written as DNA, the CDR3 is TGTGCCAGCAGCCAAGAGACTAGCGGGCGATACGAGCAGTACTTC.

CDR3 nucleotide sequence: TGTGCCAGCAGTGTAGGACCAGGGGAGACCCAGTACTTC. Protein product: CASSVGPGETQYF. This chain uses TRBV6-1 with TRBJ2-5; TRBD1 is a possible D gene (5 bases). This CDR3 contains 13 residues. CDR1 is MNHNS, CDR2 SASEGT, per germline. Trimming removed 4 bases at V and 5 bases at J, with 11 bases between.

This clonotype was seen repeatedly, ten times or more. This rearrangement joins TRBV24-1 to TRBJ2-7; D is uncertain. Between the trimmed V and J ends, which lost 12 bases and 5 bases, there was a span of 13 bases. Germline assignment: CDR1 KGHDR and CDR2 SFDVKD. The CDR3 spans 11 residues. CDR3 in amino acids: CAPGCADEQYF. Written as DNA, the CDR3 is TGTGCCCCTGGTTGTGCGGACGAGCAGTACTTC.

The chain is built from TRBV5-1 and TRBJ1-3, with no clear D. Trimming pared 4 bases from V and 0 bases from J, leaving 8 bases between. This CDR3 has 14 amino acids. Germline values: CDR1 SGHRS, CDR2 YFSETQ. Written as DNA, the CDR3 is TGCGCCAGCAGCGGGCAGAGCTCTGGAAACACCATATATTTT. Translating it yields CASSGQSSGNTIYF.

The chain has TRBV3-1 and TRBJ1-2, with TRBD1 matching 9 bases. The CDR3 extends over 17 amino acids. The germline V gene encodes CDR1 LGHDT and CDR2 YNNKEL (reference sequence). The trim removed 4 bases at V and 7 bases at J, leaving 16 bases unmatched. For the CDR3, the DNA is TGTGCCAGCAGCCCCACGGGACAGGGTGTTTTATCGTTTGGCTACACCTTC. Translating gives CASSPTGQGVLSFGYTF.

This clonotype occurred many times. V usage is TRBV4-1 and J usage is TRBJ1-3; no clear D gene. Trimming removed 3 bases at V and 3 bases at J, with 12 bases between. The CDR3 length is 15 residues. Looked up from germline, CDR1 is MGHRA and CDR2 is YSYEKL. The CDR3 here is CASSHPTRNGNTIYF. For the CDR3, the DNA is TGCGCCAGCAGCCACCCCACAAGGAATGGAAACACCATATATTTT.